This T cell receptor (beta chain) is from a study of glioma-infiltrating T cells after dendritic cell vaccination. On the study more broadly: Autologous tumor lysate-pulsed dendritic cell vaccination was given between the early 2000s and the early 2010s. Study results and limitations: Patients with more pretreatment TILs had longer time to progression and survival.

With respect to this clone: The antigen remains undetermined.

Time point in this sample: after dendritic cell vaccination, including at tumor progression/relapse. No glioblastoma patient carried an isocitrate dehydrogenase mutation. This CDR3 contains 13 residues. Germline V gives CDR1 KGHSH, CDR2 LQKENI. Trimming shortened V by 1 base and J by 9 bases, and 12 bases separated the two germline ends. Clones were read by immunoSEQ multiplex PCR, and TCRdb kept only the in-frame ones, dropping some. The sample lists more than 85,000 clones, around 90% occurring once. The material sequenced was blood, taken after dendritic cell vaccination. This sequence originates from a human donor with glioblastoma. The V and J genes are TRBV18 and TRBJ1-1; D ambiguous. The chain's CDR3 is CASSPLGQAKAFF. The DNA of the CDR3 is TGTGCCAGCTCACCACTTGGGCAGGCTAAAGCTTTCTTT. Filled out from reference TRBV18 and TRBJ1-1, the complete variable domain reads NAGVMQNPRHLVRRRGQEARLRCSPMKGHSHVYWYRQLPEEGLKFMVYLQKENIIDESGMPKERFSAEFPKEGPSILRIQQVVRGDSAAYFCASSPLGQAKAFFGQGTRLTVV.